The 28 T cell receptor beta chains below were found in one sample sequenced in a study of T cells in Graves' hyperthyroidism and ophthalmopathy. Amplified TCR beta CDR3 regions derived from RNA transcripts. When the TCR CDR3 underwent first-round RT-PCR, the HTBI primer set was used. MiXCR, run by TCRdb on the multiplex PCR reads, gives a single entry per CDR3 protein. Here the sample spans roughly 400,000 distinct CDR3 sequences, roughly 25% being singletons. What was sequenced was blood. These receptor sequences come from a man aged 45-65 years with Graves' hyperthyroidism.

The genes are TRBV10-3 and TRBJ2-3; D assignment may be TRBD1 or TRBD2 (6 bases each). The CDR3 totals 14 residues. Per the germline V gene, CDR1 is ENHRY and CDR2 is SYGVKD. V was pared by 10 bases and J by 8 bases, with 22 bases between. The CDR3 loop reads CATGGVGGSGTQYF. CDR3 DNA sequence: TGTGCCACCGGCGGGGTAGGGGGATCAGGTACGCAGTATTTT.

V usage is TRBV20-1 and J usage is TRBJ2-1, with TRBD1 as a possible D gene (6 bases). V lost 1 base to trimming and J lost 2 bases, with 12 bases between them. Germline values: CDR1 DFQATT, CDR2 SNEGSKA (reference sequence). The CDR3 has 15 amino acids. The DNA for the CDR3 is TGCAGTGCTAGAGTCTCCGGGACACCCTACAATGAGCAGTTCTTC. Its translation is CSARVSGTPYNEQFF.

In this sample, this clonotype turned up many times. This chain uses TRBV29-1 with TRBJ2-7; D might be TRBD2 (5 bases). Per germline, CDR1 SQVTM and CDR2 ANQGSEA. V dropped 4 bases and J dropped 0 bases, with 7 bases sitting between them. The CDR3 spans 12 residues. The CDR3 nucleotides read TGCAGCGTTGGCCGGGACTCCTACGAGCAGTACTTC. It codes for CSVGRDSYEQYF.

There are a few counts of this clonotype. The V and J genes are TRBV19 and TRBJ2-7; 7 bases align to TRBD1. V was clipped by 6 bases and J by 4 bases; unmatched bases: 9. Germline CDR1 LNHDA, CDR2 SQIVND (reference sequence). CDR3 length: 14 amino acids. The CDR3, as DNA: TGTGCCAGTAGAACAGGGGCGTCAGATTACGAGCAGTACTTC. Translating gives CASRTGASDYEQYF.

The CDR3 DNA is TGTGCCAGCGGGGGGGTGGGGACGAACTATGGCTACACCTTC. Amino acids: CASGGVGTNYGYTF. The chain carries TRBV6-2 or TRBV6-3 and TRBJ1-2; possibly TRBD1 for D (5 bases). Trimming left V 8 bases short and J 2 bases short, with 15 bases between. The CDR3 length is 14 residues. Germline CDR1 and CDR2: MNHEY and SVGEGT.

Turning to this clonotype: Lacking the conserved final phenylalanine or tryptophan, this CDR3 likely reflects a read error. J is TRBJ1-2 and V is TRBV27, with 7 bases lining up with TRBD1. This CDR3 has 15 amino acids. Germline V CDR1 and CDR2: MNHEY, SMNVEV (reference sequence). V shed 4 bases, J shed 5 bases, and the junction held 10 bases outside the gene matches. In DNA, the CDR3 is TGTGCCAGCAGTTCCGCGGGACAGACTGCTTATGGCTACACCCTC. Translation: CASSSAGQTAYGYTL.

In its sample, this clonotype was seen many times. This chain links TRBV6-6 with TRBJ2-1, with D hard to call. This CDR3 comprises 14 residues. Germline V gene data show CDR1 as MNHNY and CDR2 as SVGAGI (reference sequence). Trimming removed 0 bases from V and 4 bases from J, with 7 bases in between. The CDR3: CASSYSNRYNEQFF. The CDR3 bases are TGTGCCAGCAGTTACTCGAACAGATACAATGAGCAGTTCTTC.

On this clonotype itself: A read error may account for a junction end that differs from germline. V gene TRBV10-3 combines with J gene TRBJ2-1; 10 positions agree with TRBD1. CDR1 and CDR2 (germline): ENHRY, SYGVKD. The CDR3 length is 14 residues. CDR3 loop: CAISATTGGNERFF. CDR3 coding DNA: TGTGCCATCAGTGCCACGACAGGGGGCAATGAGCGGTTCTTC.

This clonotype was seen more than once but under ten times. The chain joins TRBV3-1 to TRBJ1-3; D gene unclear. There are 15 residues in the CDR3. Germline V CDR1 and CDR2: LGHDT, YNNKEL (reference sequence). V lost 0 bases and J lost 0, with 6 bases in between. CDR3 sequence reads: CASSQDDFSGNTIYF. CDR3 in DNA: TGTGCCAGCAGCCAAGATGACTTCTCTGGAAACACCATATATTTT.

J is TRBJ2-1 and V is TRBV15; D unresolved. Between the trimmed V and J ends, which lost 9 bases and 2 bases, there was a span of 14 bases. Germline CDR1 LNHNV, CDR2 YYDKDF (reference sequence). CDR3 length equals 14 residues. CDR3 region: CATGSFSPYNEQFF. CDR3 in DNA: TGTGCCACGGGTAGCTTCTCCCCCTACAATGAGCAGTTCTTC.

This clonotype is categorized as medium-sized. This chain joins TRBV11-3 and TRBJ2-7; D might be TRBD1 or TRBD2, each matching 6 bases. Germline values: CDR1 SGHNT, CDR2 YENEEA. Trimming shortened V by 2 bases and J by 5 bases, and 13 bases separated the two germline ends. The CDR3 has 14 residues. The CDR3 DNA follows: TGTGCCAGCAGCTTACGAGGGGGAGGCAACGAGCAGTACTTC. Encoded protein: CASSLRGGGNEQYF.

Ten or more counts support this clonotype. The chain is built from TRBV6-1 and TRBJ1-1, with no clear D. CDR3 length equals 16 residues. CDR1 and CDR2 from the germline V gene are MNHNS and SASEGT. Trimming left V 1 base short and J 6 bases short, with 18 bases between. CDR3 in DNA: TGTGCCAGCAGTGAAGGGCTACCATCCCAGACATCTGAAGCTTTCTTT. Translation gives CASSEGLPSQTSEAFF.

Many counts were recorded for this clonotype. V usage is TRBV20-1 and J usage is TRBJ2-1, with D possibly being TRBD2 (5 bases). Germline-derived CDR1 and CDR2 are DFQATT and SNEGSKA (reference sequence). This CDR3 contains 11 residues. V was cut by 3 bases and J by 7 bases, with 7 bases left in between. The chain's CDR3 is CSASGENEQFF. The CDR3 DNA reads as TGCAGTGCTAGCGGGGAGAATGAGCAGTTCTTC.

This clonotype has ten or more counts. This chain uses TRBV20-1 with TRBJ2-5; the D gene is possibly TRBD2 (6 bases). This CDR3 has 14 amino acids. Germline V lookup: CDR1 DFQATT, CDR2 SNEGSKA (reference sequence). The ends were cut back, 0 bases at V and 5 bases at J, with 13 bases in the middle. The CDR3 DNA sequence: TGCAGTGCTAGAGATAGCGGCGCGGGGGAGACCCAGTACTTC. Amino acid sequence: CSARDSGAGETQYF.

This clonotype was seen a single time. One base away lies a much larger clone, so this may be a sequencing read error. The chain employs TRBV5-1 and TRBJ2-5, with TRBD2 identical over 7 bases. The CDR3 extends over 15 amino acids. Germline CDR1 and CDR2: SGHRS and YFSETQ. This CDR3 reads CAGSLNGGRSETQYF. CDR3 sequence (DNA): TGCGCCGGCAGCTTGAACGGCGGGAGATCTGAGACCCAGTACTTC.

As regards this clonotype: Relative to the germline gene, one junction end is altered; a read error may explain this. The V and J genes are TRBV27 and TRBJ2-3; no definite D call. CDR1 MNHEY and CDR2 SMNVEV come from the germline V gene (reference sequence). The CDR3 is made up of 13 amino acids. The CDR3 DNA sequence: TGCGCCAGCAGCCAAGATAATGCAGATACGCAGTATTTT. It codes for CASSQDNADTQYF.

This clonotype showed up just a few times. The chain has TRBV7-6 and TRBJ2-3; tentative D call: TRBD2 (6 bases). Trimming removed 1 base at V and 3 bases at J, with 14 bases between. The CDR3 sequence is 16 residues long. Looked up from germline, CDR1 is SGHVS and CDR2 is FNYEAQ. In nucleotides, the CDR3 is TGTGCCAGCAGCTTAGGTGCTGTGGGGGGTACAGATACGCAGTATTTT. Translating gives CASSLGAVGGTDTQYF.

V and J are TRBV18 and TRBJ1-1; no clear D. Trimming took 3 bases from V and 0 from J, leaving 5 bases between them. This CDR3 has 13 residues. Looked up from germline, CDR1 is KGHSH and CDR2 is LQKENI. For the CDR3, the DNA is TGTGCCAGCTCACCGAGTTTGAACACTGAAGCTTTCTTT. It is translated as CASSPSLNTEAFF.

As to this clonotype: One junction end does not reproduce the germline sequence, and a read error may be involved. CDR3 residues: CASSQEDRRNTEAFF. The CDR3 nucleotides are TGCGCCAGCAGCCAAGAAGACAGGAGGAACACTGAAGCTTTCTTT. V and J are TRBV5-4 and TRBJ1-1, with D perhaps TRBD1 (6 bases). This CDR3 is 15 amino acids long. Germline-derived CDR1 and CDR2 are SGHNT and YYREEE (reference sequence).

The rearrangement joins TRBV6-2 or TRBV6-3 to TRBJ2-3; D not certain. Trimming took 2 bases from V and 5 from J, leaving 8 bases between them. Germline V gives CDR1 MNHEY, CDR2 SVGEGT. The CDR3 has 13 amino acids. DNA for the CDR3: TGTGCCAGCAGTTACAGGGCCGGAGATACGCAGTATTTT. It is translated as CASSYRAGDTQYF.

This clonotype has a handful of counts. The junction departs from the called germline gene at one end, perhaps through a read error. The V gene is TRBV27, the J gene TRBJ2-7; 7 bases align to TRBD2. CDR1 and CDR2 (germline): MNHEY, SMNVEV (reference sequence). The length of the CDR3 is 14 residues. The CDR3 DNA is TGTGCCAGCAGTTTTAGCGGGCCCTCCTACGCGCAGTACTTC. Protein product: CASSFSGPSYAQYF.

The gene calls are TRBV7-2 and TRBJ2-5; D may be TRBD1 (5 bases). Germline assignment: CDR1 SGHTA and CDR2 FQGNSA. The CDR3 consists of 13 residues. Trimming removed 4 bases at V and 4 bases at J, with 10 bases between. CDR3 nucleotides: TGTGCCAGCAGCTCATGGACACGAGAGACCCAGTACTTC. Translation: CASSSWTRETQYF. Variable domain in full (rest from reference TRBV7-2 and TRBJ2-5): GAGVSQSPSNKVTEKGKDVELRCDPISGHTALYWYRQSLGQGLEFLIYFQGNSAPDKSGLPSDRFSAERTGGSVSTLTIQRTQQEDSAVYLCASSSWTRETQYFGPGTRLLVL.

The gene calls are TRBV6-1 and TRBJ2-3; D unresolved. This CDR3 region has 15 residues. From germline, CDR1 is MNHNS and CDR2 SASEGT. Between the trimmed V and J ends, which lost 6 bases and 2 bases, there was a span of 15 bases. CDR3 coding DNA: TGTGCCAGCAGAAGTTCTCCTTGGCCCACAGATACGCAGTATTTT. Residues: CASRSSPWPTDTQYF.

The V call is TRBV19, the J call TRBJ2-1; D gene unclear. Germline V lookup: CDR1 LNHDA, CDR2 SQIVND (reference sequence). Trimming shortened V by 1 base and J by 6 bases, and 7 bases separated the two germline ends. This CDR3 has 13 residues. The CDR3 sequence is CASSIGRLNEQFF. Here the CDR3 DNA reads TGTGCCAGTAGTATAGGACGGCTCAATGAGCAGTTCTTC.

This chain uses TRBV7-9 with TRBJ1-4; a possible D gene is TRBD1 (6 bases). The germline gives CDR1 SEHNR, CDR2 FQNEAQ (reference sequence). The CDR3 is 13 residues long. V was shortened by 4 bases and J by 7 bases, with 10 bases between the two germline ends. CDR3 nucleotides: TGTGCCAGCAGCTACAGGGAGATTGAAAAACTGTTTTTT. Translated, it gives CASSYREIEKLFF. The full variable domain, completed using reference TRBV7-9 and TRBJ1-4, is DTGVSQNPRHKITKRGQNVTFRCDPISEHNRLYWYRQTLGQGPEFLTYFQNEAQLEKSRLLSDRFSAERPKGSFSTLEIQRTEQGDSAMYLCASSYREIEKLFFGSGTQLSVL.

The rearrangement joins TRBV5-4 to TRBJ2-1, with 8 bases matching TRBD2. V was pared by 4 bases and J by 7 bases, with 10 bases of the junction left unmatched. Germline CDR1 is SGHNT and CDR2 is YYREEE (reference sequence). This CDR3 has 15 amino acids. CDR3 loop: CASSGGSGVQNEQFF. The CDR3 DNA sequence: TGTGCCAGCAGCGGCGGTAGCGGGGTCCAGAATGAGCAGTTCTTC.

V is TRBV27 and J is TRBJ2-3; 8 positions agree with TRBD1. With 6 bases clipped from V and 3 bases from J, the junction kept 5 bases outside the gene matches. Germline V gene lookup returns CDR1 MNHEY and CDR2 SMNVEV (reference sequence). This CDR3 has 14 residues. CDR3 region: CASSSGGATDTQYF. CDR3 in DNA: TGTGCCAGCAGCTCAGGGGGCGCGACAGATACGCAGTATTTT.

The J gene is TRBJ2-2, the V gene TRBV6-5, with D possibly being TRBD1 (6 bases). The V end was cut by 4 bases, the J end by 2 bases, with 8 bases between. The germline gives CDR1 MNHEY, CDR2 SVGAGI. There are 14 residues in the CDR3. CDR3 amino acids: CASSLDRNTGELFF. DNA for the CDR3: TGTGCCAGCAGTTTGGACAGAAACACCGGGGAGCTGTTTTTT.